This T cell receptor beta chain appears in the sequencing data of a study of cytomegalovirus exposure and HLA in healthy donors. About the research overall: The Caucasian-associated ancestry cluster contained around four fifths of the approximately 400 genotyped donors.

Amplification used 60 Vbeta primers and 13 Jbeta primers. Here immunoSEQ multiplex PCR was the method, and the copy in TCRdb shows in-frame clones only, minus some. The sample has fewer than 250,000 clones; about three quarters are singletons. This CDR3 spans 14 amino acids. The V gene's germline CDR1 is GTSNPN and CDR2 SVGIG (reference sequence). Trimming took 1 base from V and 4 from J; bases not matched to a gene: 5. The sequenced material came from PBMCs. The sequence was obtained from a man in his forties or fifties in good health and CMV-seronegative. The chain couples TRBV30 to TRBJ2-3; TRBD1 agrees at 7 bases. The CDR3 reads CAWSGQGKADTQYF. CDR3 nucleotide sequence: TGTGCCTGGAGTGGACAGGGTAAGGCAGATACGCAGTATTTT.